The rows below give T cell receptor beta chains drawn from one sample of a study of shared clonotypes between healthy human individuals. Sequencing was performed with immunoSEQ multiplex PCR; in TCRdb, only in-frame clones are kept and a portion is missing. In the table there are roughly 1.4 million clones, just under 99% of which are singletons. Sequencing was carried out using naive CD4+ T cells sorted from blood. These receptors were collected from a man aged 25-40 years in good health. The CDR3 runs from the conserved cysteine through the conserved F or W. The order of the fields is CDR3 DNA, CDR3 protein, D gene, V gene, CDR3 length, clone size, J gene. A D gene is named only where the DNA matches it firmly. Clone size is stated in some rows and not others, as once, few, many or a class when expanded.

DNA: TGTGCCAGCAGTACAAACGCGGGGAATGAAAAACTGTTTTTT
CDR3: CASSTNAGNEKLFF
D: -
V: TRBV28
length: 14
size: -
J: TRBJ1-4

DNA: TGCGCCAGCACCCCTATTGGGCGGACTAGCACAGATACGCAGTATTTT
CDR3: CASTPIGRTSTDTQYF
D: -
V: TRBV5-1
length: 16
size: -
J: TRBJ2-3

DNA: TGTGCCAGCAGCCAGGGAGACAGGGGAGATACGCAGTATTTT
CDR3: CASSQGDRGDTQYF
D: TRBD1
V: TRBV7-2
length: 14
size: once
J: TRBJ2-3

DNA: TGTGCCAGCAGCCTACCTTCGGCCCGGGAGCTGTTTTTT
CDR3: CASSLPSARELFF
D: -
V: TRBV5-4
length: 13
size: -
J: TRBJ2-2

DNA: TGTGCCAGCAGTGTGGGGACAGGGATCGACAATGAGCAGTTCTTC
CDR3: CASSVGTGIDNEQFF
D: TRBD1
V: TRBV6-1
length: 15
size: -
J: TRBJ2-1

DNA: TGTGCCAGCAGCGTGACTAGTCGGTCCCATGAGCAGTTCTTC
CDR3: CASSVTSRSHEQFF
D: -
V: TRBV9
length: 14
size: -
J: TRBJ2-1

DNA: TGTGCCAGCAGTTTAGCCTACGAGCAGTACTTC
CDR3: CASSLAYEQYF
D: -
V: TRBV28
length: 11
size: few
J: TRBJ2-7

DNA: TGTGCCAGCAGCAGACAGGGGGCGTTCGCGGGCTCCTCCTACGAGCAGTACTTC
CDR3: CASSRQGAFAGSSYEQYF
D: TRBD1
V: TRBV28
length: 18
size: once
J: TRBJ2-7

DNA: TGTGCCAGTAGTATAGCACAGGGGGCCCCCAATGAGCAGTTCTTC
CDR3: CASSIAQGAPNEQFF
D: TRBD1
V: TRBV19
length: 15
size: -
J: TRBJ2-1

DNA: TGTGCCAGCAGCTTAGACAGATTTGATGGCTACACCTTC
CDR3: CASSLDRFDGYTF
D: -
V: TRBV11-2
length: 13
size: -
J: TRBJ1-2

DNA: TGCGCCAGCTCTCTCGAGGGGTCAACTGAAGCTTTCTTT
CDR3: CASSLEGSTEAFF
D: -
V: TRBV5-1
length: 13
size: -
J: TRBJ1-1

DNA: TGCAGCGTGGCTCGACTAGAGGGGGCCTCAGATACGCAGTATTTT
CDR3: CSVARLEGASDTQYF
D: -
V: TRBV29-1
length: 15
size: -
J: TRBJ2-3

DNA: TGTGCCAGCAGCTTAGTGACTAGCGGGGACGAGCAGTACTTC
CDR3: CASSLVTSGDEQYF
D: TRBD2
V: TRBV7-6
length: 14
size: once
J: TRBJ2-7

DNA: TGTGCCAGCAGTTTTAACAGGGGGAATGAGCAGTTCTTC
CDR3: CASSFNRGNEQFF
D: TRBD1
V: TRBV7-7
length: 13
size: -
J: TRBJ2-1

DNA: TGCGCCAGCAGTGACCCCGGCAGGAGGGAAGAGACCCAGTACTTC
CDR3: CASSDPGRREETQYF
D: -
V: TRBV10-2
length: 15
size: -
J: TRBJ2-5

DNA: TGTGCCAGCAACCCCCCGGGGGCGCGCACTGAAGCTTTCTTT
CDR3: CASNPPGARTEAFF
D: -
V: TRBV5-4
length: 14
size: once
J: TRBJ1-1

DNA: TGTGCCAGCTCAGAGGAGATTTATGGCTACACCTTC
CDR3: CASSEEIYGYTF
D: -
V: TRBV18
length: 12
size: -
J: TRBJ1-2

DNA: TGTGCCAGCAGACCTCGGTACTCTGGAAACACCATATATTTT
CDR3: CASRPRYSGNTIYF
D: -
V: TRBV6-5
length: 14
size: -
J: TRBJ1-3

DNA: TGTGCCACCAGCAGAGCGGGGCAGGGGACCGTTGCACTACGCACAGATACGCAGTATTTT
CDR3: CATSRAGQGTVALRTDTQYF
D: -
V: TRBV15
length: 20
size: once
J: TRBJ2-3

DNA: TGTGCCAGCAGCTTAGGGCCGAGAGAGCCCCAGCATTTT
CDR3: CASSLGPREPQHF
D: -
V: TRBV7-3
length: 13
size: -
J: TRBJ1-5

DNA: TGCGCCAGCAGCTTGGGGGACACAACTAATGAAAAACTGTTTTTT
CDR3: CASSLGDTTNEKLFF
D: -
V: TRBV5-1
length: 15
size: -
J: TRBJ1-4

DNA: TGCGCCAGCAGCTTGGCCGGAGTTAGCAATCAGCCCCAGCATTTT
CDR3: CASSLAGVSNQPQHF
D: -
V: TRBV5-1
length: 15
size: -
J: TRBJ1-5

DNA: TGTGCCCGCAGCCGCCACGGGGGGGGGAATCAGCCCCAGCATTTT
CDR3: CARSRHGGGNQPQHF
D: -
V: TRBV5-6
length: 15
size: -
J: TRBJ1-5

DNA: TGCGCCAGCAGCTTGCAGGTCCTGGGAAACACTGAAGCTTTCTTT
CDR3: CASSLQVLGNTEAFF
D: -
V: TRBV5-1
length: 15
size: -
J: TRBJ1-1

DNA: TGTGCCAGCAGCCAATCCGCGATCATTGGGGAGCAGTACTTC
CDR3: CASSQSAIIGEQYF
D: -
V: TRBV14
length: 14
size: once
J: TRBJ2-7

DNA: TGCGCCAGCAGCCAGGGAGCGGGAGGGACGAATGAGCAGTTCTTC
CDR3: CASSQGAGGTNEQFF
D: TRBD2
V: TRBV4-1
length: 15
size: -
J: TRBJ2-1

DNA: TGCGCCAGCAGCTTGATCTGGGGGAACACTGAAGCTTTCTTT
CDR3: CASSLIWGNTEAFF
D: -
V: TRBV5-1
length: 14
size: once
J: TRBJ1-1

DNA: TGTGCCTGGAGTGGACTAGCGGGAGGGGAGACCCAGTACTTC
CDR3: CAWSGLAGGETQYF
D: TRBD2
V: TRBV30
length: 14
size: -
J: TRBJ2-5